Included here is one TCR beta chain sequence, with context. Its antigen is unidentified. This sample stems from a study of Tregs in tolerant kidney transplant recipients. General study points: Tolerant patients' donor-specific Tregs expanded beyond overall Tregs, suggesting antigen-driven growth.

This CDR3 has 16 residues. Losses at the gene ends were 5 bases for V and 5 bases for J; bases not matched to a gene: 12. Unstimulated Tregs (CD4+CD25+CD127-) and CD4+CD25- non-Tregs were sorted from PBMCs. Libraries were prepared by immunoSEQ multiplex PCR; TCRdb keeps only in-frame clonotypes and omits some of them. The sample comprises 100,000 to 120,000 clones, around 87% of which are singletons, and about 0.35% rests with the top ten. Sequenced here: CD4+ T cells from blood, sampled before the transplant. The chain employs TRBV23-1 and TRBJ2-7; 10 bases agree with TRBD1. TRBV23-1 belongs to the ORF category, with a function that is uncertain. The sequence was collected from a human donor who received a combined kidney and bone marrow transplant. CDR3 protein: CASSKVRDRGGNEQYF. The DNA of the CDR3 is TGCGCCAGCAGTAAGGTCCGGGACAGGGGAGGAAACGAGCAGTACTTC.